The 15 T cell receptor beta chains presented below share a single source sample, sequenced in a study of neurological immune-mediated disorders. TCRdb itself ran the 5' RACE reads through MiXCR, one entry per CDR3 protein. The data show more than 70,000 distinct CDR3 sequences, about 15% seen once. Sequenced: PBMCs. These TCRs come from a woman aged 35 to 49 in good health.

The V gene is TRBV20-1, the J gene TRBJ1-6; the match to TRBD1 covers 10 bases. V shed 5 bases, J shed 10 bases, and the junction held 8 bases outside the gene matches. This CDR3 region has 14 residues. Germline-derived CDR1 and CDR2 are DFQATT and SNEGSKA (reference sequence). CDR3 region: CSAPEGTGVSPLHF. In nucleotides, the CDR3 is TGCAGTGCTCCCGAAGGGACAGGGGTATCACCCCTCCACTTT.

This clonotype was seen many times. CDR3 in DNA: TGCGCCAGCAGCTTGGATGAACTCTACGAGCAGTACTTC. This sequence encodes CASSLDELYEQYF. V gene TRBV5-1 combines with J gene TRBJ2-7; no reliable D call. The germline V and J ends were trimmed by 0 bases and 3 bases, with 7 bases remaining between them. This CDR3 region has 13 residues. Germline values: CDR1 SGHRS, CDR2 YFSETQ.

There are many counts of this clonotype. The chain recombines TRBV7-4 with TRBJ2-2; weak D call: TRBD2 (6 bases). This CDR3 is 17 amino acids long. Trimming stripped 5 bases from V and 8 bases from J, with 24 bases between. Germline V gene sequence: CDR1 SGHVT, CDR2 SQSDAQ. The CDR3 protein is CASSPPRDFRRGGELFF. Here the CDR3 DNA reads TGTGCCAGCAGCCCACCCCGGGACTTTCGTCGCGGAGGGGAGCTGTTTTTT.

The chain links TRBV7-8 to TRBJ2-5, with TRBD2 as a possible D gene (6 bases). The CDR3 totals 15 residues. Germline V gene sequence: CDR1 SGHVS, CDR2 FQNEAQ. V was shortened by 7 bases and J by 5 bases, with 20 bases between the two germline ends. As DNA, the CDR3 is TGTGCCAGCACCGAGGGGAGCCTGGGGAGGGAGACCCAGTACTTC. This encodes CASTEGSLGRETQYF.

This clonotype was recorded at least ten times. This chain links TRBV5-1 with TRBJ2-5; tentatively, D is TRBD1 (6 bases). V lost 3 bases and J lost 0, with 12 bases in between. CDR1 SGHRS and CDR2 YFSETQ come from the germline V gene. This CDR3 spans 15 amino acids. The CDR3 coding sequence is TGCGCCAGCAGCTGGGAAGGACAGAACCAAGAGACCCAGTACTTC. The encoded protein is CASSWEGQNQETQYF. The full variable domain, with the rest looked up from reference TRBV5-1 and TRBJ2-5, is KAGVTQTPRYLIKTRGQQVTLSCSPISGHRSVSWYQQTPGQGLQFLFEYFSETQRNKGNFPGRFSGRQFSNSRSEMNVSTLELGDSALYLCASSWEGQNQETQYFGPGTRLLVL.

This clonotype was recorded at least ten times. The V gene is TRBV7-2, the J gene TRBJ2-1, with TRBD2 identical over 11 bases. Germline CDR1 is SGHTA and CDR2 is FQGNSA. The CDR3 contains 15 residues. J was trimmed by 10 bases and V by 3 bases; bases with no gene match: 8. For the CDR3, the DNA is TGTGCCAGCAGCTTTAGCGGGGGGGCTGTAGGGGAGCAGTTCTTC. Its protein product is CASSFSGGAVGEQFF.

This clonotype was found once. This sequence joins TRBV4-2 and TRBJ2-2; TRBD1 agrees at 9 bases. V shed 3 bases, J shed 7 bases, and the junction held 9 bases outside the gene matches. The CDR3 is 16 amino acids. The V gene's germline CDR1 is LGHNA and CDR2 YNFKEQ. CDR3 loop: CASSHGRTGEDGELFF. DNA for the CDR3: TGTGCCAGCAGCCACGGGCGGACAGGGGAGGACGGGGAGCTGTTTTTT.

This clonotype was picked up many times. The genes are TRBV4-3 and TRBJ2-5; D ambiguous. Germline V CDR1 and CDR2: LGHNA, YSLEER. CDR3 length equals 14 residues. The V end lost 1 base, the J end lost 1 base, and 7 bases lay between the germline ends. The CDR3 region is CASSQVYSQETQYF. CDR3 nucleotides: TGCGCCAGCAGCCAAGTCTACTCCCAAGAGACCCAGTACTTC.

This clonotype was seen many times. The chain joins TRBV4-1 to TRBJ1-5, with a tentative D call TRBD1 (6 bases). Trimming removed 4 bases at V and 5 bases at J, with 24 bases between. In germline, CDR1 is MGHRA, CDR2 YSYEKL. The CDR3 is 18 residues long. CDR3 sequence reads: CASSPTKIGGRGYQPQHF. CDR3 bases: TGCGCCAGCAGCCCAACCAAGATTGGAGGGAGGGGGTATCAGCCCCAGCATTTT.

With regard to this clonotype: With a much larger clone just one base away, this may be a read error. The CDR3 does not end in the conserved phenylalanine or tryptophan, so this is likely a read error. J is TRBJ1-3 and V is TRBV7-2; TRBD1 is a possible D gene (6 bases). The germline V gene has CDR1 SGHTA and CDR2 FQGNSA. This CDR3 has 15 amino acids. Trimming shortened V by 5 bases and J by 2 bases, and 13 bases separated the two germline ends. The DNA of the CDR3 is TGTGCCAGCAGCATTTCGGGGGGCCCTGGAAACACCATATATTCT. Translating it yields CASSISGGPGNTIYS.

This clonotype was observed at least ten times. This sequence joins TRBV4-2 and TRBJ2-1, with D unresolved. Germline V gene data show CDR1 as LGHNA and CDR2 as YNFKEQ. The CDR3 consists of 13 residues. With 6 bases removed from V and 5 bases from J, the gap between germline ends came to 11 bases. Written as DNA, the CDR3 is TGTGCCAGCAGTCTTGACGGTAACAATGAGCAGTTCTTC. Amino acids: CASSLDGNNEQFF.

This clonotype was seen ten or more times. The chain's CDR3 is CASSFGGQGASNEKLFF. CDR3 nucleotide sequence: TGTGCCAGCAGTTTCGGGGGACAGGGGGCCTCTAATGAAAAACTGTTTTTT. This chain uses TRBV12-3 or TRBV12-4 with TRBJ1-4; the match to TRBD1 covers 12 bases. Losses at the gene ends were 3 bases for V and 3 bases for J; bases not matched to a gene: 5. CDR3 length: 17 residues.

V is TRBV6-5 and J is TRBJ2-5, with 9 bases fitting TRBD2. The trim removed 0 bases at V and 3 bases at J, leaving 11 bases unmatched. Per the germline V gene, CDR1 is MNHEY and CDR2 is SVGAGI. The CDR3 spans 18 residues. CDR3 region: CASSYSSFSGGTKETQYF. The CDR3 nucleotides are TGTGCCAGCAGTTACTCATCTTTTAGCGGGGGAACTAAAGAGACCCAGTACTTC.

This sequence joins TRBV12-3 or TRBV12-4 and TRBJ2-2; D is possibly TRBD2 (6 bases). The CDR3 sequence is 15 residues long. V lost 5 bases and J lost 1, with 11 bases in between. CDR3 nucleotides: TGTGCCAGCAGTCCCCGGGACTTGAACACCGGGGAGCTGTTTTTT. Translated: CASSPRDLNTGELFF.

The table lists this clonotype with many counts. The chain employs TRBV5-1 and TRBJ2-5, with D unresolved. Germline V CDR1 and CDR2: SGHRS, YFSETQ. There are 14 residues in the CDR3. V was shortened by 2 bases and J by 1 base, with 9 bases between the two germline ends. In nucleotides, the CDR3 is TGCGCCAGCAGCTTCCTGAACCTCCAAGAGACCCAGTACTTC. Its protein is CASSFLNLQETQYF. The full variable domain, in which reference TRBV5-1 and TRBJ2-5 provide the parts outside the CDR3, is KAGVTQTPRYLIKTRGQQVTLSCSPISGHRSVSWYQQTPGQGLQFLFEYFSETQRNKGNFPGRFSGRQFSNSRSEMNVSTLELGDSALYLCASSFLNLQETQYFGPGTRLLVL.